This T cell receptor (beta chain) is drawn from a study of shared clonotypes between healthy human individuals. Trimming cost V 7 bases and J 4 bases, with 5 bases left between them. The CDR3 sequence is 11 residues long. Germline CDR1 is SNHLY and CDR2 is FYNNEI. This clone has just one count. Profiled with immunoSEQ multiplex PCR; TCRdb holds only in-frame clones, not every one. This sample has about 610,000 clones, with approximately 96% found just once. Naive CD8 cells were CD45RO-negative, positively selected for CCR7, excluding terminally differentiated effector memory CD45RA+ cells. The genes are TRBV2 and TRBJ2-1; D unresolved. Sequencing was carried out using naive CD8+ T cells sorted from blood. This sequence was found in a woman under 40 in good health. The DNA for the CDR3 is TGTGCCAGCATCAGATACAATGAGCAGTTCTTC. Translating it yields CASIRYNEQFF.